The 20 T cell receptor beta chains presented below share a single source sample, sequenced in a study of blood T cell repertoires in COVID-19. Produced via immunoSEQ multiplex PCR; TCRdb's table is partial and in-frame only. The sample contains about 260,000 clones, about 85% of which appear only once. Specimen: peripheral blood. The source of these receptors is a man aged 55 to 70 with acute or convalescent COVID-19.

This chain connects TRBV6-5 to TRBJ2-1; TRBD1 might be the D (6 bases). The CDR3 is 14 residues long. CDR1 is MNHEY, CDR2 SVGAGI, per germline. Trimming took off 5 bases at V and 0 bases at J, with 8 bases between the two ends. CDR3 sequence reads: CASSTRGSYNEQFF. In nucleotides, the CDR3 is TGTGCCAGCAGTACCAGGGGCTCCTACAATGAGCAGTTCTTC.

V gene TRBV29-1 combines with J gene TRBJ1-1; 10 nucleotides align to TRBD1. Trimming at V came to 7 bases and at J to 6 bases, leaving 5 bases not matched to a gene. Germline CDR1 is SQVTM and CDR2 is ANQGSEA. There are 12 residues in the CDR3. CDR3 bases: TGCAGCGCGTGGACAGGGGGAGCTGAAGCTTTCTTT. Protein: CSAWTGGAEAFF.

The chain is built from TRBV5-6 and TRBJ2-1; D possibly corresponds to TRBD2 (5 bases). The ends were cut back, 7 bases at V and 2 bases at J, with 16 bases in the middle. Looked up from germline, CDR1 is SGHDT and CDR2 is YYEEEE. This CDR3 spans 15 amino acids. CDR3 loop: CASLFLREAYNEQFF. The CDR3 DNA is TGTGCCAGCCTGTTCCTCCGGGAAGCCTACAATGAGCAGTTCTTC.

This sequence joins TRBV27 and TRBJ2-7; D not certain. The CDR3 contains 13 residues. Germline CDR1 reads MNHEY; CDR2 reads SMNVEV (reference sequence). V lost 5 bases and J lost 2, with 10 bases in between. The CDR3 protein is CASSRGRTYEQYF. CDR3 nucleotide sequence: TGTGCCAGCAGTAGAGGCAGAACCTACGAGCAGTACTTC.

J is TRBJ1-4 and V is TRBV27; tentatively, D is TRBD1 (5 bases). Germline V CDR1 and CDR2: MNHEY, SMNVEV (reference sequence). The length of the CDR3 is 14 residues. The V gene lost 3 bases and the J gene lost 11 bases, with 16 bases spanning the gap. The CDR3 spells CASSLNRPEGKLFF. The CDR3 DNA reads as TGTGCCAGCAGTTTGAACAGGCCAGAAGGTAAACTGTTTTTT.

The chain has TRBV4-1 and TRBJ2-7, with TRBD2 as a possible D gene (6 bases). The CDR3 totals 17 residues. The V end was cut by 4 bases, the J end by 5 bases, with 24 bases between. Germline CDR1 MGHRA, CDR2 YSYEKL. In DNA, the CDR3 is TGCGCCAGCAGCCTAGACCCCGAGGGACGGACTATCGACGAGCAGTACTTC. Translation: CASSLDPEGRTIDEQYF.

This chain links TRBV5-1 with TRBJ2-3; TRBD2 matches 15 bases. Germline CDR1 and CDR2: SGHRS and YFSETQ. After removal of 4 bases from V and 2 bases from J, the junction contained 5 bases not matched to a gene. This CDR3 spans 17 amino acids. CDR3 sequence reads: CASSEGLAGGSTDTQYF. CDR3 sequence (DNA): TGCGCCAGCAGCGAAGGACTAGCGGGGGGGTCCACAGATACGCAGTATTTT.

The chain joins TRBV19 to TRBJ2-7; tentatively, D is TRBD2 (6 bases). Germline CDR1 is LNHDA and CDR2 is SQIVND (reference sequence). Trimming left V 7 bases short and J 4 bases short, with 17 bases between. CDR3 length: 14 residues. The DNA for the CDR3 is TGTGCCAGTAACTCGGGCGGGGAGCTATACGAGCAGTACTTC. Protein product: CASNSGGELYEQYF.

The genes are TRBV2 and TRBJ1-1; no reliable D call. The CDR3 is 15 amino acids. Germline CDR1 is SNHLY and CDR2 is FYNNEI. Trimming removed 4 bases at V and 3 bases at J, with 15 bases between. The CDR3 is CASSVSEQPYTEAFF. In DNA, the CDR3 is TGTGCCAGCAGTGTGAGCGAACAACCCTACACTGAAGCTTTCTTT.

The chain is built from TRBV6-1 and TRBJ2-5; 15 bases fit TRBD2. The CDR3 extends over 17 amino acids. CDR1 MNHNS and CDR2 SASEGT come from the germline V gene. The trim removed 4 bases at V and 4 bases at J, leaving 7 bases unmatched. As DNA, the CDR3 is TGTGCCAGCAGTGCCCGGACTAGCGGGGGGGTTGGAGAGACCCAGTACTTC. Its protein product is CASSARTSGGVGETQYF.

The CDR3 bases are TGTGCCAGCAGCTCCTGGGACAAAGGACTCGAGCAGTACTTC. Translation gives CASSSWDKGLEQYF. The chain carries TRBV7-8 and TRBJ2-7; D is possibly TRBD1 (6 bases). This CDR3 is built from 14 residues. V was trimmed by 4 bases and J by 6 bases, leaving 16 bases between them. CDR1 and CDR2 (germline): SGHVS, FQNEAQ. Looking up the rest from reference TRBV7-8 and TRBJ2-7 gives the full variable domain: GAGVSQSPRYKVAKRGQDVALRCDPISGHVSLFWYQQALGQGPEFLTYFQNEAQLDKSGLPSDRFFAERPEGSVSTLKIQRTQQEDSAVYLCASSSWDKGLEQYFGPGTRLTVT.

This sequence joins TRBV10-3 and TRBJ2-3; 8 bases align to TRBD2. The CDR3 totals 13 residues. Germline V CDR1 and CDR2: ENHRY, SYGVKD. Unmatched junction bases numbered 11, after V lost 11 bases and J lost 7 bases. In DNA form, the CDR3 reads TGTGCCCCCAGGGGCGGGGGGATAAATACGCAGTATTTT. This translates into CAPRGGGINTQYF.

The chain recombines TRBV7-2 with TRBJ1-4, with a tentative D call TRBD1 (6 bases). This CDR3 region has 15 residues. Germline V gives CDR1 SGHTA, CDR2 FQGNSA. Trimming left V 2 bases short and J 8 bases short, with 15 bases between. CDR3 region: CASSLTRQESEKLFF. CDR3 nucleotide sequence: TGTGCCAGCAGCTTAACCCGACAGGAAAGCGAAAAACTGTTTTTT.

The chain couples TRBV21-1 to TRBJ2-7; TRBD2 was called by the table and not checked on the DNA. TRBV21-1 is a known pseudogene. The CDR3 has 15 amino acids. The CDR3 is CASSKLEEHSYEQYF. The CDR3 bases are TGTGCCAGCAGCAAATTGGAGGAACACTCCTACGAGCAGTACTTC.

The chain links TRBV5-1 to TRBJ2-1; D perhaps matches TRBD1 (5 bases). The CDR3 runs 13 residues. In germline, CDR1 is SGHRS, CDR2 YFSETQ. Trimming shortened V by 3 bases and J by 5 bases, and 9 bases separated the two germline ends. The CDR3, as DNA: TGCGCCAGCAGCTCCGGCAGGGACAATGAGCAGTTCTTC. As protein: CASSSGRDNEQFF.

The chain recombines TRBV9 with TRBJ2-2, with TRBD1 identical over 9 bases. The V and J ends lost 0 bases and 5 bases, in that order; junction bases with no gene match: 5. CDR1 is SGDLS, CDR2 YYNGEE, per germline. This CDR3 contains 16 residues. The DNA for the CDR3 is TGTGCCAGCAGCGTAGACAGGGGGCTAGGGACCGGGGAGCTGTTTTTT. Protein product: CASSVDRGLGTGELFF.

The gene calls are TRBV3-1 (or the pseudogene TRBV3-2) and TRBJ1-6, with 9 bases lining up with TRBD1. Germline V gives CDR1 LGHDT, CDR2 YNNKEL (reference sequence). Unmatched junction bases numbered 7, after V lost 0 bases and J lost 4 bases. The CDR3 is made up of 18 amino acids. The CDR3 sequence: CASSQDSGQGAYNSPLHF. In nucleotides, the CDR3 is TGTGCCAGCAGCCAAGATTCGGGACAGGGAGCGTATAATTCACCCCTCCACTTT.

CDR3 region: CASSLASWLNTEAFF. The DNA of the CDR3 is TGTGCCAGCAGCTTAGCCTCGTGGCTGAACACTGAAGCTTTCTTT. The chain joins TRBV11-3 to TRBJ1-1, with D unresolved. V dropped 1 base and J dropped 0 bases, with 9 bases sitting between them. The germline V gene encodes CDR1 SGHNT and CDR2 YENEEA. CDR3 length: 15 amino acids.

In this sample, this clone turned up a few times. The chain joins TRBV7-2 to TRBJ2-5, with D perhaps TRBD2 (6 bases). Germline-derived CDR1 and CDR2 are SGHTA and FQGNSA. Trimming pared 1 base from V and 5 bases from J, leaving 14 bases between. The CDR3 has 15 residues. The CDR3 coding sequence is TGTGCCAGCAGCTTAGGAGCGGGTTGGAGGGAGACCCAGTACTTC. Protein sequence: CASSLGAGWRETQYF.

The CDR3: CASSPGQGLYQETQYF. The CDR3 nucleotides are TGTGCCAGCAGCCCCGGACAGGGCCTGTACCAAGAGACCCAGTACTTC. The chain joins TRBV16 to TRBJ2-5; TRBD1 matches 8 bases. V shed 4 bases and J 0 bases; nucleotides not matched to a gene: 7. This CDR3 is 16 amino acids long. The germline gives CDR1 KGHSY, CDR2 FQNENV.